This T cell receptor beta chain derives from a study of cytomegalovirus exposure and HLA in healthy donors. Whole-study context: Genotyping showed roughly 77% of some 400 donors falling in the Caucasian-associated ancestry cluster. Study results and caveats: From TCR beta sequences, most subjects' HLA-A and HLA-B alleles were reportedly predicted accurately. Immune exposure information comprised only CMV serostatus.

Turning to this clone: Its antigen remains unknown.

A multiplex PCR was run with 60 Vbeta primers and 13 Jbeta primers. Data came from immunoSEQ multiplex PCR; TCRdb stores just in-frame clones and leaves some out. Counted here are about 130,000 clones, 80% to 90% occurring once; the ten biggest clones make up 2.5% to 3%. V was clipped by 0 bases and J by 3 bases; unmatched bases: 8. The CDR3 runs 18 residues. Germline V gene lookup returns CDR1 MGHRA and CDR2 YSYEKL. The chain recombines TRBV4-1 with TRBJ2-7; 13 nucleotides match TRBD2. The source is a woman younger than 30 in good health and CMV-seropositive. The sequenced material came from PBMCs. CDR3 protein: CASSQDATSGGINYEQYF. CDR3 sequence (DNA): TGCGCCAGCAGCCAAGATGCGACTAGCGGGGGGATAAACTACGAGCAGTACTTC.